The 24 T cell receptor beta chains presented below share a single source sample, sequenced in a study of blood T cell repertoires in COVID-19. Only in-frame clones appear in the TCRdb table, and some are missing; sequencing was by immunoSEQ multiplex PCR. Of some 52,000 clones listed, about 85% are singletons. The sequencing sample was made of peripheral blood. Receptors were obtained from a man in his fifties with acute or convalescent COVID-19.

The V call is TRBV5-1, the J call TRBJ2-3, with D unclear. CDR1 and CDR2 (germline): SGHRS, YFSETQ. The V gene lost 4 bases and the J gene lost 2 bases, with 8 bases spanning the gap. CDR3 size: 13 residues. The DNA for the CDR3 is TGCGCCAGCAGCGAGACAATCACAGATACGCAGTATTTT. This encodes CASSETITDTQYF. The full variable domain, rest sourced from reference TRBV5-1 and TRBJ2-3, is KAGVTQTPRYLIKTRGQQVTLSCSPISGHRSVSWYQQTPGQGLQFLFEYFSETQRNKGNFPGRFSGRQFSNSRSEMNVSTLELGDSALYLCASSETITDTQYFGPGTRLTVL.

In DNA, the CDR3 is TGCAGCGTTGTGAGGGATAATGAAAAACTGTTTTTT. This gives the protein CSVVRDNEKLFF. The V gene is TRBV29-1, the J gene TRBJ1-4; D remains ambiguous. The CDR3 spans 12 residues. Germline-derived CDR1 and CDR2 are SQVTM and ANQGSEA. Between the trimmed V and J ends, which lost 4 bases and 4 bases, there was a span of 7 bases.

The V call is TRBV6-5, the J call TRBJ2-2; no clear D gene. Trimming stripped 5 bases from V and 6 bases from J, with 10 bases between. The CDR3 totals 13 residues. Germline CDR1 is MNHEY and CDR2 is SVGAGI. CDR3 region: CASSKNSPGELFF. DNA of the CDR3: TGTGCCAGCAGTAAGAATAGCCCCGGGGAGCTGTTTTTT.

The table lists this clone with a few counts. CDR3 in DNA: TGTGCCATCAGTGATCTAGAACGGGGGAGGGGAAGGGACAATGAGCAGTTCTTC. It translates to CAISDLERGRGRDNEQFF. The rearrangement links TRBV10-3 to TRBJ2-1, with 7 bases matching TRBD2. Trimming took 3 bases from V and 5 from J; bases not matched to a gene: 16. In germline, CDR1 is ENHRY, CDR2 SYGVKD. The CDR3 covers 18 residues.

The chain links TRBV7-2 to TRBJ1-2; 8 positions agree with TRBD1. J lost 5 bases, V lost 5 bases, and 13 bases had no gene match. The CDR3 covers 16 residues. Germline-derived CDR1 and CDR2 are SGHTA and FQGNSA. CDR3 loop: CASSPNSVGQGYGYTF. Here the CDR3 DNA reads TGTGCCAGCAGCCCGAATTCAGTAGGACAGGGTTATGGCTACACCTTC. The full variable domain, rest sourced from reference TRBV7-2 and TRBJ1-2, is GAGVSQSPSNKVTEKGKDVELRCDPISGHTALYWYRQSLGQGLEFLIYFQGNSAPDKSGLPSDRFSAERTGGSVSTLTIQRTQQEDSAVYLCASSPNSVGQGYGYTFGSGTRLTVV.

The V and J genes are TRBV5-4 and TRBJ1-4, with D perhaps TRBD1 (6 bases). This CDR3 spans 15 amino acids. Trimming cost V 0 bases and J 5 bases, with 11 bases left between them. The germline V gene has CDR1 SGHNT and CDR2 YYREEE (reference sequence). The CDR3 spells CASSLGGQGNEKLFF. The CDR3 coding sequence is TGTGCCAGCAGCTTGGGGGGGCAGGGGAATGAAAAACTGTTTTTT.

V and J are TRBV19 and TRBJ1-5; D is uncertain. The CDR3 consists of 14 residues. The germline V and J ends were trimmed by 2 bases and 3 bases, with 8 bases remaining between them. Germline V CDR1 and CDR2: LNHDA, SQIVND (reference sequence). For the CDR3, the DNA is TGTGCCAGTAGTATAAGGAGGGCCAATCAGCCCCAGCATTTT. It yields the protein CASSIRRANQPQHF.

V usage is TRBV25-1 and J usage is TRBJ1-1; the D gene is possibly TRBD1 (5 bases). The germline V gene has CDR1 MGHDK and CDR2 SYGVNS. With 8 bases removed from V and 2 bases from J, the gap between germline ends came to 15 bases. The CDR3 covers 14 residues. The CDR3 region has the DNA TGTGCCAGCCGGGAGACAGCTACTAACACTGAAGCTTTCTTT. It encodes CASRETATNTEAFF.

CDR3 amino acids: CASSPQTGGREKLFF. The CDR3 region has the DNA TGCGCCAGCAGCCCTCAGACAGGGGGCCGTGAAAAACTGTTTTTT. V is TRBV5-1 and J is TRBJ1-4, with 10 bases matching TRBD1. With V trimmed by 4 bases and J by 7 bases, 7 bases remained unmatched. This CDR3 region has 15 residues. Per germline, CDR1 SGHRS and CDR2 YFSETQ.

This chain connects TRBV5-8 to TRBJ2-2, with TRBD2 matching over 11 bases. This CDR3 spans 16 amino acids. In germline, CDR1 is SGHTS, CDR2 YDEGEE. Trimming at V came to 0 bases and at J to 4 bases, leaving 2 bases not matched to a gene. The CDR3 is CASSLAGTSGTGELFF. As DNA, the CDR3 is TGTGCCAGCAGCTTGGCCGGGACTAGCGGCACCGGGGAGCTGTTTTTT.

The chain combines TRBV30 with TRBJ1-2; D gene ambiguous. Germline V CDR1 and CDR2: GTSNPN, SVGIG (reference sequence). The CDR3 is 11 amino acids. V dropped 4 bases and J dropped 4 bases, with 7 bases sitting between them. DNA of the CDR3: TGTGCCTGGAAAGAGGTCTATGGCTACACCTTC. The encoded protein is CAWKEVYGYTF.

The CDR3 reads CASSQDRAGRGQETQYF. DNA of the CDR3: TGTGCCAGCAGCCAAGATCGGGCAGGGAGGGGACAAGAGACCCAGTACTTC. The rearrangement links TRBV14 to TRBJ2-5; 7 bases are shared with TRBD2. After removal of 0 bases from V and 2 bases from J, the junction contained 9 bases not matched to a gene. Germline CDR1 and CDR2: SGHDN and FVKESK. The CDR3 length is 17 residues.

This clone was seen more than once but under ten times. V and J are TRBV5-6 and TRBJ2-5, with D possibly TRBD2 on 5 matching bases. From germline, CDR1 is SGHDT and CDR2 YYEEEE. Trimming shortened V by 1 base and J by 1 base, and 5 bases separated the two germline ends. This CDR3 comprises 13 residues. CDR3 sequence reads: CASSLSGQETQYF. The CDR3, as DNA: TGTGCCAGCAGCTTGAGCGGCCAAGAGACCCAGTACTTC.

The chain joins TRBV7-9 to TRBJ1-2; 8 nucleotides align to TRBD1. V shed 1 base, J shed 2 bases, and the junction held 3 bases outside the gene matches. The CDR3 extends over 15 amino acids. CDR1 and CDR2 from the germline V gene are SEHNR and FQNEAQ (reference sequence). DNA of the CDR3: TGTGCCAGCAGCTTAGGCACAGGGGGGAACTATGGCTACACCTTC. It is translated as CASSLGTGGNYGYTF.

The chain employs TRBV2 and TRBJ2-3; 11 nucleotides line up with TRBD2. V lost 7 bases, J lost 0 bases, and 6 bases stayed unmatched. The CDR3 spans 16 residues. The germline gives CDR1 SNHLY, CDR2 FYNNEI. CDR3 in amino acids: CASTPTSGASTDTQYF. In DNA form, the CDR3 reads TGTGCCAGCACCCCGACTAGCGGGGCTAGCACAGATACGCAGTATTTT.

This chain uses TRBV25-1 with TRBJ1-5; TRBD1 is a possible D gene (6 bases). Germline V CDR1 and CDR2: MGHDK, SYGVNS. The CDR3 length is 14 residues. The V end was cut by 1 base, the J end by 10 bases, with 14 bases between. The CDR3 sequence: CASSEWGGTGPQHF. The CDR3, as DNA: TGTGCCAGCAGTGAATGGGGGGGCACAGGACCCCAGCATTTT.

V and J are TRBV19 and TRBJ2-2; 9 nucleotides align to TRBD2. The CDR3 contains 15 residues. CDR1 LNHDA and CDR2 SQIVND come from the germline V gene (reference sequence). J was trimmed by 4 bases and V by 7 bases; bases with no gene match: 7. CDR3 in amino acids: CASIPAGGGTGELFF. CDR3 sequence (DNA): TGTGCCAGTATCCCCGCGGGGGGGGGCACCGGGGAGCTGTTTTTT.

This chain links TRBV5-6 with TRBJ1-5; no clear D. Trimming removed 0 bases from V and 4 bases from J, with 14 bases in between. From germline, CDR1 is SGHDT and CDR2 YYEEEE. This CDR3 contains 16 residues. This CDR3 reads CASSLGRRLNNQPQHF. CDR3 bases: TGTGCCAGCAGCTTGGGGCGGAGGTTAAATAATCAGCCCCAGCATTTT.

The chain employs TRBV11-2 and TRBJ2-7, with TRBD1 matching over 11 bases. The CDR3 runs 14 residues. Germline assignment: CDR1 SGHAT and CDR2 FQNNGV. V gave up 3 bases and J gave up 6 bases; unmatched junction bases: 4. For the CDR3, the DNA is TGTGCCAGCAGCTTCGGGACAGGGGGGCGCGAGCAGTACTTC. Its protein is CASSFGTGGREQYF.

The chain couples TRBV29-1 to TRBJ2-1, with 9 positions matching TRBD2. Germline V CDR1 and CDR2: SQVTM, ANQGSEA. Germline trimming cut 4 bases from V and 0 bases from J; bases unmatched to any gene: 4. The CDR3 sequence is 15 residues long. CDR3 sequence reads: CSVGLAGISYNEQFF. The CDR3 coding sequence is TGCAGCGTTGGGCTAGCGGGGATCTCCTACAATGAGCAGTTCTTC.

This chain connects TRBV10-3 to TRBJ2-2, with 16 bases matching TRBD2. The J segment lost 4 bases and the V segment lost 5 bases, leaving 10 bases of the junction unmatched. The germline gives CDR1 ENHRY, CDR2 SYGVKD. The CDR3 contains 19 residues. In nucleotides, the CDR3 is TGTGCCATCAGTCTAACGGGACTAGCGGGGGGGCTCGGCACCGGGGAGCTGTTTTTT. Protein sequence: CAISLTGLAGGLGTGELFF.

The V gene is TRBV28, the J gene TRBJ2-2; TRBD1 matches 8 bases. V gave up 6 bases and J gave up 3 bases; unmatched junction bases: 6. The CDR3 has 15 amino acids. In germline, CDR1 is MDHEN, CDR2 SYDVKM. DNA for the CDR3: TGTGCCAGCAGCCCGGACAGGGCCCACACCGGGGAGCTGTTTTTT. It translates to CASSPDRAHTGELFF.

This sequence joins TRBV6-6 and TRBJ1-5, with D maybe TRBD1 (6 bases). Germline lookup yields CDR1 MNHNY and CDR2 SVGAGI (reference sequence). V was cut by 5 bases and J by 1 base, with 12 bases left in between. This CDR3 spans 15 amino acids. The CDR3: CASSRGGLSNQPQHF. CDR3 nucleotides: TGTGCCAGCAGTAGGGGGGGCTTGAGCAATCAGCCCCAGCATTTT.

This rearrangement joins TRBV18 to TRBJ2-7; 7 positions agree with TRBD2. V was clipped by 3 bases and J by 1 base; unmatched bases: 6. The germline CDR1 and CDR2 sequences are KGHSH and LQKENI. The CDR3 sequence is 15 residues long. DNA of the CDR3: TGTGCCAGCTCACCCCGGGGAGGGCCGTCCTACGAGCAGTACTTC. As protein: CASSPRGGPSYEQYF.